This TCR beta chain was identified in a study of long-term antiretroviral therapy in people with HIV. Run at survey level, the immunoSEQ assay was version v3.0. Sequenced by immunoSEQ multiplex PCR; TCRdb stores in-frame clones only, minus some. The data show about 24,000 clones, with roughly 87% seen just once and about 8.5% held by the top ten. The germline V gene encodes CDR1 SGDLS and CDR2 YYNGEE. The CDR3 is made up of 14 amino acids. The V and J ends lost 0 bases and 5 bases respectively, with 9 bases between them. Details on this clone: Its specificity is not known.

Overall study results and limits: Although diversity increased after ART, it remained lower than in transplant donor controls. Collection of the blood, which took place between about 2003 and 2017, possibly occurred under older ART regimens. Information pertaining to ART adherence, viral resistance or therapeutic modifications was not obtained.

This sequence originates from a man aged 45-65 years with HIV. Sequenced material: unsorted PBMCs, taken 1.8 years before starting antiretroviral therapy. V usage is TRBV9 and J usage is TRBJ1-5, with D uncertain. CDR3 DNA: TGTGCCAGCAGCGTAGGCCCCACGGATCAGCCCCAGCATTTT. Its translation: CASSVGPTDQPQHF.